These T cell receptor beta chains were read from a single sample in a study of vaccination and CD4 T cells after COVID-19. TCRdb re-analysed the PCR reads in MiXCR, keeping a single row per CDR3 protein. The data contain roughly 5,000 distinct CDR3 sequences, around 28% of them singletons. The antigens of these receptors remain unknown. Material: CD4+ T cells from blood, cultured in vitro. The source is a human donor in good health. Both conserved end residues are part of each CDR3. D genes are given only for firm matches. Not every row has a clone size; where given, it reads once, few, many or a size class.

d_call: .
v_call: TRBV6-5
j_call: TRBJ2-5
clone_size: few
cdr3_nt: TGTGCCAGCAGTTACTCGCTTAACAGTAGGGAGACCCAGTACTTC
cdr3_aa: CASSYSLNSRETQYF

d_call: .
v_call: TRBV12-3/TRBV12-4
j_call: TRBJ1-1
clone_size: .
cdr3_nt: TGTGCCAGCAGTTTGTTCTCGAACACTGAAGCTTTCTTT
cdr3_aa: CASSLFSNTEAFF

d_call: TRBD1
v_call: TRBV18
j_call: TRBJ1-2
clone_size: .
cdr3_nt: TGTGCCAGCTCACCCTCACAGGGGGCTCCCATGGGCTACACCTTC
cdr3_aa: CASSPSQGAPMGYTF

d_call: TRBD1
v_call: TRBV6-5
j_call: TRBJ2-7
clone_size: few
cdr3_nt: TGTGCCAGCAGTTACTATAACAGGGGGCGCGAGCAGTACTTC
cdr3_aa: CASSYYNRGREQYF

d_call: .
v_call: TRBV30
j_call: TRBJ1-5
clone_size: few
cdr3_nt: TGTGCCTGGAAAGGTGGGGGACCCCAGCATTTT
cdr3_aa: CAWKGGGPQHF

d_call: TRBD1
v_call: TRBV6-1
j_call: TRBJ2-2
clone_size: .
cdr3_nt: TGTGCCAGCAAAAGACAGGGGGACACCGGGGAGCTGTTTTTT
cdr3_aa: CASKRQGDTGELFF

d_call: .
v_call: TRBV7-7
j_call: TRBJ2-2
clone_size: .
cdr3_nt: TGTGCTAGCAGCTTAGGGCAGAACACCGGGGAGCTGTTTTTT
cdr3_aa: CASSLGQNTGELFF

d_call: TRBD1
v_call: TRBV6-1
j_call: TRBJ1-5
clone_size: medium-sized
cdr3_nt: TGTGCCAGCAGGCCACTCGACAGGGACCATCAGCCCCAGCATTTT
cdr3_aa: CASRPLDRDHQPQHF

d_call: .
v_call: TRBV5-8
j_call: TRBJ1-2
clone_size: .
cdr3_nt: TGTGCCAGCAGCTTGGCCAGAGGCCTCTATGGCTACACCTTC
cdr3_aa: CASSLARGLYGYTF

d_call: .
v_call: TRBV7-2
j_call: TRBJ2-3
clone_size: few
cdr3_nt: TGTGCCAGCAGCCTATTTGCTCAAGAAGGGGATACGCAGTATTTT
cdr3_aa: CASSLFAQEGDTQYF

d_call: .
v_call: TRBV6-1
j_call: TRBJ1-5
clone_size: medium-sized
cdr3_nt: TGTGCCATTAAGACGGGTAGCAATCAGCCCCAGCATTTT
cdr3_aa: CAIKTGSNQPQHF

d_call: .
v_call: TRBV6-1
j_call: TRBJ2-7
clone_size: few
cdr3_nt: TGTGCCAGCCTGGGTTCGACCTCCGGTCCCGAGCAGTACTTC
cdr3_aa: CASLGSTSGPEQYF

d_call: .
v_call: TRBV7-3
j_call: TRBJ1-1
clone_size: .
cdr3_nt: TGTGCCAGCAGCTTGAGCGGACAGAACACTGAAGCTTTCTTT
cdr3_aa: CASSLSGQNTEAFF

d_call: .
v_call: TRBV30
j_call: TRBJ1-1
clone_size: .
cdr3_nt: TGTGCCTGGACGAACACTGAAGCTTTCTTT
cdr3_aa: CAWTNTEAFF

d_call: TRBD1
v_call: TRBV27
j_call: TRBJ1-5
clone_size: medium-sized
cdr3_nt: TGTGCCAGCAGTCAAGGACAGGGAGTGAGTCAGCCCCAGCATTTT
cdr3_aa: CASSQGQGVSQPQHF

d_call: .
v_call: TRBV5-1
j_call: TRBJ1-1
clone_size: .
cdr3_nt: TGCGCCAGCAGCTCCGCAGGGGCAAACACTGAAGCTTTCTTT
cdr3_aa: CASSSAGANTEAFF

d_call: TRBD2
v_call: TRBV2
j_call: TRBJ2-1
clone_size: few
cdr3_nt: TGTGCCAGCAGTGGAGCTAGCGGGGGCCTCAATGAGCAGTTCTTC
cdr3_aa: CASSGASGGLNEQFF

d_call: .
v_call: TRBV15
j_call: TRBJ1-4
clone_size: .
cdr3_nt: TGTGCCACCAGCAGAGAGCAGGGTCCTGAAAAACTGTTTTTT
cdr3_aa: CATSREQGPEKLFF

d_call: .
v_call: TRBV19
j_call: TRBJ2-6
clone_size: .
cdr3_nt: TGTGCCAGTAGTCAACGATGGCGCCTCTCTGGGGCCAACGTCCTGACTTTC
cdr3_aa: CASSQRWRLSGANVLTF

d_call: .
v_call: TRBV24-1
j_call: TRBJ2-6
clone_size: few
cdr3_nt: TGTGCCACCAGTGATTCCGGGAGGGCCAACGTCCTGACTTTC
cdr3_aa: CATSDSGRANVLTF

d_call: .
v_call: TRBV11-3
j_call: TRBJ2-7
clone_size: .
cdr3_nt: TGTGCCAGCAGCTTTGCAGGGCACTCCTACGAGCAGTACTTC
cdr3_aa: CASSFAGHSYEQYF

d_call: .
v_call: TRBV30
j_call: TRBJ1-2
clone_size: .
cdr3_nt: TGTGCCTGGAGCTCAGACAGTATCTACACCTTC
cdr3_aa: CAWSSDSIYTF

d_call: TRBD1
v_call: TRBV12-3/TRBV12-4
j_call: TRBJ2-7
clone_size: .
cdr3_nt: TGTGCCAGCAGTTTAGTCCGGGACAGGGGGGAAAACTACGAGCAGTACTTC
cdr3_aa: CASSLVRDRGENYEQYF

d_call: TRBD2
v_call: TRBV7-9
j_call: TRBJ2-5
clone_size: .
cdr3_nt: TGTGCCAGCAGCTTATATACGTCGGGGGGGACCCAGTACTTC
cdr3_aa: CASSLYTSGGTQYF

d_call: .
v_call: TRBV7-6
j_call: TRBJ1-1
clone_size: few
cdr3_nt: TGTGCCAGCAGCTTTACAGTGAACACTGAAGCTTTCTTT
cdr3_aa: CASSFTVNTEAFF

d_call: .
v_call: TRBV27
j_call: TRBJ1-2
clone_size: few
cdr3_nt: TGTGCCAGCAGTTTAAGGCCAGGGGCTTTTGTGTATGGCTACACCTTC
cdr3_aa: CASSLRPGAFVYGYTF

d_call: .
v_call: TRBV27
j_call: TRBJ1-4
clone_size: few
cdr3_nt: TGTGCCAGCACCAGGGAGAGTGAAAAACTGTTTTTT
cdr3_aa: CASTRESEKLFF

d_call: TRBD2
v_call: TRBV5-1
j_call: TRBJ2-1
clone_size: .
cdr3_nt: TGCGCCAGCAGCTTAAATCCGCCGGGGGGGTTGAATAATGAGCAGTTCTTC
cdr3_aa: CASSLNPPGGLNNEQFF

d_call: .
v_call: TRBV2
j_call: TRBJ2-1
clone_size: .
cdr3_nt: TGTGCCAGCGGTACGGCTTTAGCGTATAACTACAATGAGCAGTTCTTC
cdr3_aa: CASGTALAYNYNEQFF

d_call: TRBD1
v_call: TRBV19
j_call: TRBJ1-2
clone_size: few
cdr3_nt: TGTGCCAGTAGTTTCGAAAGGGGGCGTGGACTATATGGCTACACCTTC
cdr3_aa: CASSFERGRGLYGYTF

d_call: .
v_call: TRBV28
j_call: TRBJ2-1
clone_size: once
cdr3_nt: TGTGCCAGCAGTTCCTATTACAATGAGCAGTTCTTC
cdr3_aa: CASSSYYNEQFF

d_call: .
v_call: TRBV5-8
j_call: TRBJ1-1
clone_size: few
cdr3_nt: TGTGCCAGCAGCTCCCTAGGACAGCCGCACACTGAAGCTTTCTTT
cdr3_aa: CASSSLGQPHTEAFF

d_call: .
v_call: TRBV7-9
j_call: TRBJ1-2
clone_size: .
cdr3_nt: TGTGCCAGCAGCTTAGGACCTTGGTATGGCTACACCTTC
cdr3_aa: CASSLGPWYGYTF

d_call: .
v_call: TRBV6-5
j_call: TRBJ1-2
clone_size: .
cdr3_nt: TGTGCCAGCAGTTACGGAGAAGGCTATGGCTACACCTTC
cdr3_aa: CASSYGEGYGYTF

d_call: .
v_call: TRBV7-2
j_call: TRBJ1-2
clone_size: medium-sized
cdr3_nt: TGTGCCAGCAGCCCTAGCGGGGGCGGAGGCTATGGCTACACCTTC
cdr3_aa: CASSPSGGGGYGYTF

d_call: TRBD1
v_call: TRBV19
j_call: TRBJ1-5
clone_size: .
cdr3_nt: TGTGCCAGCGGACAGGGCCAATATCAGCCCCAGCATTTT
cdr3_aa: CASGQGQYQPQHF

d_call: .
v_call: TRBV27
j_call: TRBJ1-6
clone_size: medium-sized
cdr3_nt: TGTGCCAGCAGTGGTGGACAGACAAGGCTTTCACCCCTCCACTTT
cdr3_aa: CASSGGQTRLSPLHF

d_call: .
v_call: TRBV6-5
j_call: TRBJ2-5
clone_size: few
cdr3_nt: TGTGCCAGCAGTTACGGCGGGGTAGGAGAGACCCAGTACTTC
cdr3_aa: CASSYGGVGETQYF

d_call: TRBD1
v_call: TRBV10-1
j_call: TRBJ1-6
clone_size: few
cdr3_nt: TGCGCCAGCAGTGAGAACAGGGGATCACCCCTCCACTTT
cdr3_aa: CASSENRGSPLHF

d_call: .
v_call: TRBV6-1
j_call: TRBJ2-7
clone_size: .
cdr3_nt: TGTGCCAGCAAGGGCGGATACTACGAGCAGTACTTC
cdr3_aa: CASKGGYYEQYF

d_call: TRBD1
v_call: TRBV19
j_call: TRBJ1-2
clone_size: few
cdr3_nt: TGTGCCAGTAGTAAGACAGGGGATGTCTATGGCTACACCTTC
cdr3_aa: CASSKTGDVYGYTF

d_call: TRBD2
v_call: TRBV7-3
j_call: TRBJ2-2
clone_size: .
cdr3_nt: TGTGCCAGCAGCCGCGACGGGGGGAAGAACACCGGGGAGCTGTTTTTT
cdr3_aa: CASSRDGGKNTGELFF

d_call: .
v_call: TRBV6-2/TRBV6-3
j_call: TRBJ2-2
clone_size: .
cdr3_nt: TGTGCCAGCAGCCGGGAGTTTTCAAGCGGGGAGCTGTTTTTT
cdr3_aa: CASSREFSSGELFF

d_call: TRBD1
v_call: TRBV7-9
j_call: TRBJ1-6
clone_size: .
cdr3_nt: TGTGCCAGCAGCTCCGAAGAGACAGGGAGCTCCTATAATTCACCCCTCCACTTT
cdr3_aa: CASSSEETGSSYNSPLHF

d_call: .
v_call: TRBV11-2
j_call: TRBJ2-3
clone_size: .
cdr3_nt: TGTGCCAGCAGCTTTTCGGGACCTGCGGGCGGTACGCAGTATTTT
cdr3_aa: CASSFSGPAGGTQYF

d_call: TRBD2
v_call: TRBV6-4
j_call: TRBJ2-3
clone_size: few
cdr3_nt: TGTGCCAGCAGTGACTCTAGCGGGGGCACAGATACGCAGTATTTT
cdr3_aa: CASSDSSGGTDTQYF

d_call: TRBD1
v_call: TRBV6-1
j_call: TRBJ2-1
clone_size: .
cdr3_nt: TGTGCCAGCAGCCACGGACAGGGCAATGAGCAGTTCTTC
cdr3_aa: CASSHGQGNEQFF

d_call: .
v_call: TRBV15
j_call: TRBJ1-1
clone_size: few
cdr3_nt: TGTGCCACCAGCAGAGATCTTGGGTTGACTGAAGCTTTCTTT
cdr3_aa: CATSRDLGLTEAFF